This T cell receptor (beta chain) was captured by sequencing in a study of patients and donors after allogeneic stem cell transplantation (TCRdb year 2020). Libraries were built with RT-PCR. Sequencing instrument: NextSeq 550. TCRdb reanalyzed the raw reads on its own, using fastp at Q25 for trimming and MiXCR for clone calling, and kept in-frame beta chains. Each entry is one CDR3 protein sequence, shown with its most common DNA and genes. A total of about 960,000 distinct CDR3 sequences appear in this sample, roughly 18% of them only once. The ten largest account for about 6% of the sample. Notes on this clonotype: Its antigen has not been determined. Base quality data are lacking; no much larger clone is found one base away.

Sequences were obtained from blood, either unsorted or a sorted T cell fraction (not recorded which). This receptor was taken from a human donor who was either an allogeneic HSCT recipient or a stem cell or donor lymphocyte infusion donor (not recorded which). It is not recorded whose cells these are; they may come from a transplant donor.

The nucleotide sequence reads as follows: TGTGCCAGCAGCACGGCCCCCCGGGTCGGGGAAGCTTTCTTT. This yields the protein CASSTAPRVGEAFF. The sequence links TRBV5-4 to TRBJ1-1; the D gene is unclear. The CDR3 sequence holds 14 residues, the cysteine and phenylalanine included. The CDR3 DNA has 42 bases and is translated from base 1. V sheds 4 bases and J sheds 8 bases, leaving 18 bases between their ends. Reading the germline V gene (reference sequence) gives CDR1 SGHNT and CDR2 YYREEE.